This T cell receptor (beta chain) was observed in a study of blood T cell repertoires in COVID-19. The CDR3 covers 13 residues. The germline V and J ends were trimmed by 5 bases and 7 bases, with 11 bases remaining between them. Germline CDR1 and CDR2: SGHNT and YENEEA. Study processing details: Amplification of reference gene primers provided the estimated nucleated cell counts. The protocol was immunoSEQ multiplex PCR, while the TCRdb copy is restricted to in-frame clones and leaves out a portion. V and J calls and clone size come straight from that table; D and trimming were deduced from the DNA. The top ten clones hold 15% to 20% of a sample with 180,000 or so clones, more than 75% of them seen once.

Sample: peripheral blood. The receptor was isolated from a person in their 70s with COVID-19, enrolled during active disease. The chain combines TRBV11-3 with TRBJ2-2; tentative D call: TRBD1 (5 bases). The CDR3 sequence is CASSAARGGELFF. The CDR3 coding sequence is TGTGCCAGCAGCGCCGCTAGGGGCGGGGAGCTGTTTTTT.